The 23 T cell receptor beta chains given below trace back to one sample, sequenced in a study of cytomegalovirus exposure and HLA in healthy donors. The PCR had 60 Vbeta and 13 Jbeta primers. The table came from immunoSEQ multiplex PCR; TCRdb's copy has only in-frame clones and leaves some out. Found here are roughly 180,000 clones, roughly 80% of them singletons; the top ten hold 1.3%. Input material: PBMCs. Receptors were obtained from a man aged 30 to 39 in good health and CMV-seronegative.

In this sample, this clone turned up a few times. The chain is built from TRBV5-4 and TRBJ1-3, with 8 nucleotides matching TRBD1. In germline, CDR1 is SGHNT, CDR2 YYREEE (reference sequence). This CDR3 is built from 14 residues. Trimming at V came to 4 bases and at J to 4 bases, leaving 4 bases not matched to a gene. In nucleotides, the CDR3 is TGTGCCAGCAGCCCAGGGGGCGAAGGAAACACCATATATTTT. Amino acid sequence: CASSPGGEGNTIYF. The whole variable domain, remainder taken from reference TRBV5-4 and TRBJ1-3, is ETGVTQSPTHLIKTRGQQVTLRCSSQSGHNTVSWYQQALGQGPQFIFQYYREEENGRGNFPPRFSGLQFPNYSSELNVNALELDDSALYLCASSPGGEGNTIYFGEGSWLTVV.

This sequence joins TRBV6-4 and TRBJ1-1; no definite D call. Germline V lookup: CDR1 MRHNA, CDR2 SNTAGT. The CDR3 totals 13 residues. V was clipped by 2 bases and J by 2 bases, with 6 bases between them. The CDR3 DNA follows: TGTGCCAGCAGTGACGGGCACAACACTGAAGCTTTCTTT. Translated, it gives CASSDGHNTEAFF.

This clone was detected only a few times. The chain links TRBV7-6 to TRBJ2-3, with 8 positions matching TRBD1. The trim removed 1 base at V and 3 bases at J, leaving 9 bases unmatched. Per germline, CDR1 SGHVS and CDR2 FNYEAQ. The CDR3 is 17 amino acids. The CDR3 DNA is TGTGCCAGCAGCTTAGTTCTGCGGACAGGGCTTACAGATACGCAGTATTTT. Translated, it gives CASSLVLRTGLTDTQYF. The full variable domain, with the rest looked up from reference TRBV7-6 and TRBJ2-3, is GAGVSQSPRYKVTKRGQDVALRCDPISGHVSLYWYRQALGQGPEFLTYFNYEAQQDKSGLPNDRFSAERPEGSISTLTIQRTEQRDSAMYRCASSLVLRTGLTDTQYFGPGTRLTVL.

Only one count was recorded for this clone. The chain carries TRBV6-1 and TRBJ1-3; D remains unclear. This CDR3 has 15 amino acids. The germline gives CDR1 MNHNS, CDR2 SASEGT. Between the trimmed V and J ends, which lost 4 bases and 2 bases, there was a span of 12 bases. The CDR3 reads CASSVAGRTGNTIYF. CDR3 in DNA: TGTGCCAGCAGTGTCGCGGGAAGGACTGGAAACACCATATATTTT.

The chain is built from TRBV4-3 and TRBJ2-1, with 12 positions matching TRBD1. Trimming cost V 4 bases and J 9 bases; bases outside gene matches: 7. This CDR3 region has 15 residues. The germline V gene has CDR1 LGHNA and CDR2 YSLEER. This CDR3 reads CASSRPGQGAGEQFF. The DNA of the CDR3 is TGCGCCAGCAGCCGCCCGGGACAGGGGGCCGGTGAGCAGTTCTTC.

The V and J genes are TRBV6-4 and TRBJ1-6, with D tentatively TRBD1 (6 bases). Per the germline V gene, CDR1 is MRHNA and CDR2 is SNTAGT. This CDR3 has 13 residues. V dropped 6 bases and J dropped 7 bases, with 10 bases sitting between them. CDR3: CASRGQGNSPLHF. DNA for the CDR3: TGTGCCAGCAGGGGACAAGGGAATTCACCCCTCCACTTT.

The chain combines TRBV5-8 with TRBJ1-1; 8 bases align to TRBD1. The CDR3 extends over 16 amino acids. After removal of 6 bases from V and 1 base from J, the junction contained 11 bases not matched to a gene. CDR1 is SGHTS and CDR2 is YDEGEE in the germline V gene. The CDR3 loop reads CASIEPGTGSNTEAFF. Written as DNA, the CDR3 is TGTGCCAGCATCGAACCCGGGACAGGATCGAACACTGAAGCTTTCTTT.

The chain recombines TRBV6-5 with TRBJ2-2; D may be TRBD2 (5 bases). Germline values: CDR1 MNHEY, CDR2 SVGAGI. Trimming cost V 0 bases and J 0 bases, with 8 bases left between them. This CDR3 comprises 16 residues. The CDR3 DNA reads TGTGCCAGCAGTTACTCGGCTAGCCCGAACACCGGGGAGCTGTTTTTT. Its protein product is CASSYSASPNTGELFF.

Only one count was recorded for this clone. This chain joins TRBV30 and TRBJ1-1, with unresolved D. This CDR3 is built from 15 residues. Deletions cut 7 bases from V and 3 bases from J, with 21 bases between. Germline V gene data show CDR1 as GTSNPN and CDR2 as SVGIG (reference sequence). The CDR3 DNA reads as TGTGCCTTGAATTCAGGCAAAACGTGGGACACTGAAGCTTTCTTT. This sequence encodes CALNSGKTWDTEAFF.

The chain couples TRBV7-9 to TRBJ2-7; maybe TRBD1 (6 bases). Looked up from germline, CDR1 is SEHNR and CDR2 is FQNEAQ (reference sequence). The ends were cut back, 0 bases at V and 4 bases at J, with 13 bases in the middle. This CDR3 contains 15 residues. In nucleotides, the CDR3 is TGTGCCAGCAGCTTAGCTGGGGACATGGCTTACGAGCAGTACTTC. This translates into CASSLAGDMAYEQYF.

This clone has just one count. The rearrangement joins TRBV5-4 to TRBJ1-1; unclear D gene. Trimming left V 0 bases short and J 1 base short, with 4 bases between. The CDR3 contains 13 residues. Germline CDR1 is SGHNT and CDR2 is YYREEE (reference sequence). The CDR3 sequence: CASSLERNTEAFF. The CDR3 bases are TGTGCCAGCAGCTTGGAGAGGAACACTGAAGCTTTCTTT.

V and J are TRBV9 and TRBJ1-6; possible D gene TRBD1, 5 bases. The germline V gene has CDR1 SGDLS and CDR2 YYNGEE. Trimming removed 3 bases at V and 8 bases at J, with 18 bases between. This CDR3 comprises 16 residues. The CDR3 loop is CASSARGRQGDSPLHF. CDR3 in DNA: TGTGCCAGCAGCGCTCGCGGGAGGCAGGGCGATTCACCCCTCCACTTT.

This chain connects TRBV23-1 to TRBJ2-4; D gene unclear. Being an ORF, TRBV23-1 has a function that is uncertain. The ends were cut back, 7 bases at V and 0 bases at J, with 16 bases in the middle. There are 16 residues in the CDR3. CDR3 nucleotides: TGCGCCAGCATCACGGGTAGAAATAAAGCCAAAAACATTCAGTACTTC. Protein product: CASITGRNKAKNIQYF.

The rearrangement joins TRBV5-8 to TRBJ1-2, with 8 bases that match TRBD1. V lost 2 bases to trimming and J lost 4 bases; unmatched junction nucleotides: 10. The CDR3 is made up of 16 amino acids. Germline V gene lookup returns CDR1 SGHTS and CDR2 YDEGEE. The CDR3 region has the DNA TGTGCCAGCAGCTTAGGGACAGGAAGGGTACCCTATGGCTACACCTTC. This translates into CASSLGTGRVPYGYTF.

This chain links TRBV7-2 with TRBJ1-1, with D perhaps TRBD1 (5 bases). Germline V lookup: CDR1 SGHTA, CDR2 FQGNSA. This CDR3 has 13 residues. Trimming left V 5 bases short and J 5 bases short, with 12 bases between. The CDR3 loop reads CASSVDTRTEAFF. In DNA, the CDR3 is TGTGCCAGCAGCGTGGACACGAGGACTGAAGCTTTCTTT.

Written as DNA, the CDR3 is TGTGCCAGCAGCTACGGGACAGGGTACACCGGGGAGCTGTTTTTT. Protein sequence: CASSYGTGYTGELFF. The chain has TRBV7-8 and TRBJ2-2, with TRBD1 matching 9 bases. The CDR3 extends over 15 amino acids. Germline CDR1 and CDR2: SGHVS and FQNEAQ. Unmatched junction bases numbered 3, after V lost 4 bases and J lost 3 bases.

This rearrangement joins TRBV5-4 to TRBJ2-2; D ambiguous. This CDR3 comprises 13 residues. Looked up from germline, CDR1 is SGHNT and CDR2 is YYREEE (reference sequence). The germline V and J ends were trimmed by 5 bases and 5 bases, with 10 bases remaining between them. The chain's CDR3 is CASSSVLTGELFF. For the CDR3, the DNA is TGTGCCAGCAGTTCGGTTTTGACCGGGGAGCTGTTTTTT.

The V and J genes are TRBV10-3 and TRBJ2-1; TRBD2 aligns across 8 bases. J lost 0 bases, V lost 3 bases, and 16 bases had no gene match. Germline V CDR1 and CDR2: ENHRY, SYGVKD. CDR3 length equals 20 residues. CDR3: CAISETGVAGSPSSYNEQFF. CDR3 in DNA: TGTGCCATCAGTGAAACTGGGGTAGCGGGGTCCCCTAGCTCCTACAATGAGCAGTTCTTC.

This clone appeared a single time. The chain uses TRBV7-9 and TRBJ2-1; 13 nucleotides line up with TRBD2. CDR3 size: 16 residues. The germline CDR1 and CDR2 sequences are SEHNR and FQNEAQ (reference sequence). With V trimmed by 1 base and J by 7 bases, 4 bases remained unmatched. The CDR3 sequence is CASSLGLAGGENEQFF. The CDR3 DNA is TGTGCCAGCAGCTTAGGACTAGCGGGAGGTGAAAATGAGCAGTTCTTC.

Comment on this clone: In the same sample, other DNA sequences code for this CDR3. The chain combines TRBV11-2 with TRBJ1-5, with TRBD1 as a possible D gene (5 bases). The CDR3 is 14 residues long. V was trimmed by 1 base and J by 1 base, leaving 5 bases between them. CDR1 and CDR2 from the germline V gene are SGHAT and FQNNGV. The CDR3 DNA reads TGTGCCAGCAGCTTAGGACAGAGCAATCAGCCCCAGCATTTT. Translation: CASSLGQSNQPQHF.

The chain uses TRBV5-1 and TRBJ2-5, with D perhaps TRBD2 (6 bases). V was trimmed by 7 bases and J by 3 bases, leaving 13 bases between them. This CDR3 region has 13 residues. Germline V gives CDR1 SGHRS, CDR2 YFSETQ. This chain's CDR3 is CASPLGGEETQYF. The CDR3 DNA sequence: TGCGCCAGCCCTCTCGGGGGAGAAGAGACCCAGTACTTC.

The V call is TRBV4-1, the J call TRBJ2-7, with 7 bases identical to TRBD2. V shed 0 bases and J 3 bases; nucleotides not matched to a gene: 5. The CDR3 has 15 residues. Germline V gene lookup returns CDR1 MGHRA and CDR2 YSYEKL. In DNA, the CDR3 is TGCGCCAGCAGCCAAGACCGGCTAGCGGTCTACGAGCAGTACTTC. Amino acids: CASSQDRLAVYEQYF.

This chain connects TRBV7-3 to TRBJ2-7; 16 nucleotides line up with TRBD2. V shed 4 bases, J shed 5 bases, and the junction held 2 bases outside the gene matches. CDR1 is SGHTA and CDR2 is FQGTGA in the germline V gene. The CDR3 sequence is 15 residues long. The CDR3 reads CASSSGLAGGDEQYF. In nucleotides, the CDR3 is TGTGCCAGCAGCTCGGGACTAGCGGGAGGGGACGAGCAGTACTTC.